This T cell receptor beta chain comes out of a study of cytomegalovirus exposure and HLA in healthy donors. Whole-study results and caveats: Most observed TCR sequences were rare, whereas some public TCRs were detected in many donors. The study recorded fewer than 200 TCR beta chains that were cytomegalovirus-associated. In vitro assays verified that three CMV-associated chains recognized CMV antigens specifically. First-cohort TCR clusters were later found to tend to co-occur in the 120 or so validation repertoires.

Of note for this clone: Its antigen is undetermined.

With 1 base removed from V and 3 bases from J, the gap between germline ends came to 13 bases. This CDR3 has 15 amino acids. Germline V CDR1 and CDR2: SGHNT, YENEEA. Profiling relied on immunoSEQ multiplex PCR, and the TCRdb table lists in-frame clones only, not all of them. The profile shows some 120,000 clones, roughly 86% of them singletons. This sequence was found in a man aged 25-40 years in good health and CMV-seronegative. The sequencing input was PBMCs. V gene TRBV11-3 combines with J gene TRBJ2-7, with TRBD2 as a possible D gene (5 bases). The CDR3: CASSLAASLGYEQYF. The CDR3 DNA follows: TGTGCCAGCAGCTTAGCGGCTAGCCTTGGCTACGAGCAGTACTTC.